Given below is one TCR beta chain in context. A few counts support this clonotype. It lacks a known antigen. Base qualities are not at hand, and no much larger clone is one base apart. Spanning cysteine to phenylalanine, the CDR3 consists of 15 amino acids. The only DNA kept is the CDR3, 45 bases in frame from the first base. The trim is 6 bases for V and 0 bases for J, with a gap of 12 bases between the germline ends. Per the germline V gene, SNHLY is the CDR1 and FYNNEI is the CDR2. These data are taken from a study of glioma-infiltrating T cells (dated by TCRdb to 2016 to 2017). A note on the overall study: Sequencing of TCR alpha- and beta-chain repertoires was performed on glioma tissue, on non-neoplastic brain tissue, and on matched peripheral blood mononuclear cells. To measure how far tissue and blood T-cell populations diverged, each tissue-infiltrating repertoire was compared against the peripheral blood repertoire of the same patient. Three low-grade glioma patients, fewer than 10 primary glioblastoma patients and three non-glioma patients contributing non-neoplastic brain tissue were included in the paired cohort. On the study overall, not on this receptor specifically: In non-neoplastic patients, VJ-independent divergence between tissue and blood fell below expectation, whereas in all gliomas, and especially in low-grade gliomas, the divergence rose above expectation. Group comparisons rested on small numbers: three non-neoplastic, three low-grade glioma and seven or eight glioblastoma patients. Very few CDR3 sequences were found to be shared between tissue and blood, and this scarcity was attributed to high CDR3 diversity and limited sampling.

The iRepertoire nested amplicon-rescue multiplex PCR (arm-PCR) platform was used to amplify TCR alpha and beta CDR3 regions from RNA. The input for one-step reverse transcription and amplification was 100-400 ng of either tissue mRNA or PBMC total RNA. Following bead purification, Illumina adapters were added by a secondary multiplex PCR, and the libraries were gel-purified between 200 and 400 bp. Libraries carried internal 6-nucleotide barcodes used for demultiplexing. Sequencing of the libraries was done on an Illumina MiSeq using 2x220 or 2x250 nucleotide paired-end reads. The study's own analysis went as follows. Paired reads were merged using FLASH 1.2.11 and were aligned to the GRCh37 human genome using BWA-MEM, after which TRA and TRB reads were extracted. For V and J assignment, an IMGT-derived reference of cassette sequences and CDR3 motifs that included pseudogenes was used. Three-frame translation of reads was performed, and productive CDR3s were defined as those with a C...FGXG motif and no stop codons. Unique combinations of V-J cassette pair and CDR3 amino acid sequence were defined as clonotypes. Reads were filtered by Hamming distance, thresholded by each sample's sequence error rate in mapped regions. TCRdb ran its own pipeline on the public reads, namely fastp trimming at Q25 and MiXCR clone calling, and kept in-frame beta chains. Each entry merges the rows of one CDR3 protein and shows their most common DNA and genes. What appears here as the V and J calls and clone size reflects TCRdb's work, not the paper's. The sample data list over 100,000 distinct CDR3 sequences, and about 25% of these were observed just once. The top ten clonotypes cover under 45% of the sample.

The source of this sequence is a human donor with low-grade glioma or glioblastoma, undergoing nonglioma brain surgery, or in good health (not recorded which). Sequences were obtained from glioma tissue, nonneoplastic brain tissue, or PBMCs (not recorded which). The chain links TRBV2 with TRBJ1-5; no confident D gene assignment can be made. The DNA sequence is given as TGTGCCAGCAGCCAGAGGGAAAGTAGCAATCAGCCCCAGCATTTT. Its product reads: CASSQRESSNQPQHF.